This TCR beta chain was captured by sequencing in a study of T-cell memory formation after mild COVID-19. TCRdb re-analysed the 5' RACE reads in MiXCR, keeping a single row per CDR3 protein. The sample has some 320,000 distinct CDR3 sequences, less than 20% seen once; the top ten hold under 25%. The ends lost 6 bases at V and 2 bases at J; junction bases unmatched: 5. This CDR3 region has 15 residues. This clonotype came up a few times. Its antigen is currently unknown. General study results and limits: Nothing showed for sure that second-wave clones peaking on day 37 were SARS-CoV-2 specific.

The sequenced sample consisted of PBMCs or a T cell subset sorted from them (not recorded which). V is TRBV12-3 or TRBV12-4 and J is TRBJ1-4, with 8 bases identical to TRBD1. This clonotype was obtained from a man aged 18 to 30 who had mild COVID-19 (a few samples of this study predate the infection). Cell type and time point are not known. The CDR3 is CASSPGGTTNEKLFF. The CDR3 DNA is TGTGCCAGCAGCCCAGGGGGCACCACTAATGAAAAACTGTTTTTT.